This is a list of T cell receptor beta chains from one sample in a study of T cells in Graves' hyperthyroidism and ophthalmopathy. Each CDR3 protein is one row after TCRdb ran MiXCR on the multiplex PCR reads. The repertoire holds about 600,000 distinct CDR3 sequences, roughly 16% seen once, with around 3.5% in the top ten. Sequenced input: blood. These receptors were collected from a woman aged 40 to 50 with Graves' ophthalmopathy. The CDR3 runs from the conserved cysteine through the conserved F or W.

CASSFMGETQYF,TRBJ2-5,TRBV5-5
CASRPEGEANPRRETQYF,TRBJ2-5,TRBV11-3
CASSYSNLQTFTDTQYF,TRBJ2-3,TRBV6-6
CAIQGWGNSPLHF,TRBJ1-6,TRBV30
CAWSRSAPGEQFF,TRBJ2-1,TRBV30
CATSTRRTGESEAFF,TRBJ1-1,TRBV15
CSVGTGNTGELFF,TRBJ2-2,TRBV29-1
CASNPGGGNKNIQYF,TRBJ2-4,TRBV11-2
CASSWAGGTDTQYF,TRBJ2-3,TRBV5-1
CSAHTFTSTDTQYF,TRBJ2-3,TRBV29-1
CASSEETDNYGYTF,TRBJ1-2,TRBV6-1
CAWTEREGDSVTQYF,TRBJ2-3,TRBV30
CASSAVPDSNQPQHF,TRBJ1-5,TRBV19
CASSLGIGEVDGYTF,TRBJ1-2,TRBV5-1
CAGGQGARSPLHF,TRBJ1-6,TRBV30
CASSRAKTDTQYF,TRBJ2-3,TRBV18
CASSSRAGGLNEQFF,TRBJ2-1,TRBV7-6
CSVEDRGSSAYGYTF,TRBJ1-2,TRBV29-1
CASSSPAGSYEQYF,TRBJ2-7,TRBV11-2
CASRANGELFF,TRBJ2-2,TRBV5-1
CASTLPGAEAFF,TRBJ1-1,TRBV12-3/TRBV12-4
CASSARELTEAFF,TRBJ1-1,TRBV7-2
CSARRPSGSADTQYF,TRBJ2-3,TRBV20-1
CASSLGQINQPQHF,TRBJ1-5,TRBV3-1
CASSRGLAGSYHYEQYF,TRBJ2-7,TRBV5-1
CAISEFVSTGSRRDTQYF,TRBJ2-3,TRBV10-3
CASSSTINTGELFF,TRBJ2-2,TRBV6-5
CASYHGQHNEQFF,TRBJ2-1,TRBV28
CASSHGLVGGHNEQFF,TRBJ2-1,TRBV28
CSAILGQESTDTQYF,TRBJ2-3,TRBV20-1
CASSLKSTIQGRNEKLFF,TRBJ1-4,TRBV7-6
CASRFGTEAFF,TRBJ1-1,TRBV28
CASSSYWSAIYF,TRBJ1-3,TRBV12-3/TRBV12-4
CASMRQHDSNQPQHF,TRBJ1-5,TRBV6-1
CSARATDPIYGYTF,TRBJ1-2,TRBV20-1
CAWSVWDRDTGELFF,TRBJ2-2,TRBV30
CASSHPGQGYSPLHF,TRBJ1-6,TRBV12-3/TRBV12-4
CSALRGNEQYF,TRBJ2-7,TRBV20-1
CSATDRDRGFYNEQFF,TRBJ2-1,TRBV20-1
CASSPIRGSNQPQHF,TRBJ1-5,TRBV7-9
CASSNRDRVPYTQYF,TRBJ2-3,TRBV5-1
CASSPQLDLVTQYF,TRBJ2-3,TRBV18
CSWMGSANSEQYF,TRBJ2-7,TRBV20-1
CASSGNPDSSYEQYF,TRBJ2-7,TRBV6-1